The 30 T cell receptor beta chains reported below all come from one sample, sequenced in a study of shared clonotypes between healthy human individuals (dated by TCRdb to about 2020). CD8 naive samples were CD45RO-negative cells positively selected for CCR7, giving a CD45RA+CCR7+ population that excluded TemRA cells. Library generation was performed with the immunoSEQ multiplex PCR assay. TCRdb re-hosts the immuneACCESS table, in-frame sequences only. Its copies lack some clones; in the studies checked, an unresolved V gene accounts for under half of them, and the cause for the rest is not known. The sample table holds about 2.2 million clones, of which 80% to 95% were seen once. The ten largest clonotypes hold under 2% of the sample. The specimen sequenced was naive CD8+ T cells from PBMCs. The cell subset or site label on this specimen signifies: CD45RA+CCR7+. These receptors originate from a man between 18 and 35 years old in good health. Some clones in this sample may be carry-over from other donors' samples.

In the case of this clone: At the DNA level, this CDR3 is encoded by other sequences in the same sample as well. The J gene is TRBJ2-7, the V gene TRBV7-9; the D is unclear. The germline CDR1 and CDR2 sequences are SEHNR and FQNEAQ (reference sequence). This CDR3 region has 12 residues. V was cut by 1 base and J by 5 bases, with 6 bases left in between. The chain's CDR3 is CASSLGQNEQYF. In DNA form, the CDR3 reads TGTGCCAGCAGCTTAGGCCAGAACGAGCAGTACTTC.

V and J are TRBV4-1 and TRBJ2-1, with D possibly TRBD2 on 5 matching bases. The CDR3 extends over 18 amino acids. The ends were cut back, 0 bases at V and 0 bases at J, with 15 bases in the middle. CDR1 is MGHRA, CDR2 YSYEKL, per germline. The CDR3: CASSQEWTFPSSYNEQFF. The CDR3 DNA sequence: TGCGCCAGCAGCCAAGAGTGGACTTTTCCCAGCTCCTACAATGAGCAGTTCTTC.

Notes on this clone: Distinct nucleotide sequences in the sample also encode this CDR3. The rearrangement uses TRBV29-1 and TRBJ2-7, with 7 nucleotides matching TRBD1. J lost 2 bases, V lost 4 bases, and 2 bases had no gene match. Germline CDR1 and CDR2: SQVTM and ANQGSEA. The CDR3 runs to 12 residues. The CDR3 spells CSVATGTYEQYF. Here the CDR3 DNA reads TGCAGCGTTGCGACAGGGACCTACGAGCAGTACTTC.

This clone was picked up a small number of times. The rearrangement links TRBV5-4 to TRBJ2-5; 8 nucleotides line up with TRBD1. The CDR3 consists of 14 residues. The germline gives CDR1 SGHNT, CDR2 YYREEE (reference sequence). V lost 1 base, J lost 2 bases, and 1 base stayed unmatched. The CDR3 protein is CASSLRQGQETQYF. CDR3 bases: TGTGCCAGCAGCTTGCGACAGGGGCAAGAGACCCAGTACTTC.

This sequence joins TRBV11-2 and TRBJ2-7; D is undetermined. CDR1 and CDR2 from the germline V gene are SGHAT and FQNNGV. The length of the CDR3 is 13 residues. The germline V and J ends were trimmed by 5 bases and 3 bases, with 11 bases remaining between them. The CDR3 DNA follows: TGTGCCAGCAGCCCCGGCATCGACTACGAGCAGTACTTC. Encoded protein: CASSPGIDYEQYF.

CDR3 residues: CASSIGPRGRTEAFF. As DNA, the CDR3 is TGTGCCAGTAGTATCGGGCCCAGGGGCCGGACTGAAGCTTTCTTT. The rearrangement joins TRBV19 to TRBJ1-1, with D possibly TRBD1 on 6 matching bases. Germline V gene sequence: CDR1 LNHDA, CDR2 SQIVND (reference sequence). Trimming shortened V by 3 bases and J by 5 bases, and 16 bases separated the two germline ends. The CDR3 is made up of 15 amino acids.

V is TRBV7-9 and J is TRBJ1-2; the match to TRBD1 covers 9 bases. The CDR3 runs to 18 residues. The V gene end was trimmed by 3 bases and the J gene end by 5 bases; junction bases not matched to a gene: 16. The germline V gene encodes CDR1 SEHNR and CDR2 FQNEAQ (reference sequence). The CDR3 spells CASSLHRGRSHPIYGYTF. The CDR3 DNA is TGTGCCAGCAGCTTGCACAGGGGGCGCTCCCACCCGATATATGGCTACACCTTC.

This chain links TRBV4-1 with TRBJ2-2, with 11 bases matching TRBD2. In germline, CDR1 is MGHRA, CDR2 YSYEKL. Trimming cost V 5 bases and J 3 bases; bases outside gene matches: 5. This CDR3 comprises 16 residues. The CDR3 region is CASSRIAGGYTGELFF. The CDR3 DNA reads TGCGCCAGCAGCAGGATAGCGGGAGGGTACACCGGGGAGCTGTTTTTT.

The V gene is TRBV9, the J gene TRBJ2-1; 9 nucleotides align to TRBD2. The V segment lost 3 bases and the J segment 2 bases; nucleotides outside the gene matches: 6. CDR3 length equals 16 residues. The germline CDR1 and CDR2 sequences are SGDLS and YYNGEE. CDR3 in amino acids: CASSALAGSTYNEQFF. The CDR3 DNA follows: TGTGCCAGCAGCGCACTAGCGGGTTCTACCTACAATGAGCAGTTCTTC.

This chain uses TRBV29-1 with TRBJ2-1; perhaps TRBD2 as D (5 bases). The CDR3 spans 13 residues. The germline V gene encodes CDR1 SQVTM and CDR2 ANQGSEA. Trimming shortened V by 7 bases and J by 6 bases, and 16 bases separated the two germline ends. CDR3 in amino acids: CSGEGWILNEQFF. The CDR3 DNA is TGCAGCGGTGAGGGCTGGATACTCAATGAGCAGTTCTTC.

The count of this clone is one. The chain is built from TRBV27 and TRBJ1-3; D ambiguous. Germline values: CDR1 MNHEY, CDR2 SMNVEV (reference sequence). The germline V and J ends were trimmed by 0 bases and 1 base, with 7 bases remaining between them. The CDR3 covers 15 residues. The CDR3 DNA is TGTGCCAGCAGTTTATCTTCGGGGTCTGGAAACACCATATATTTT. The encoded protein is CASSLSSGSGNTIYF.

This clone was seen only once. This chain uses TRBV28 with TRBJ2-5; unclear D gene. The V gene's germline CDR1 is MDHEN and CDR2 SYDVKM. Trimming removed 5 bases from V and 1 base from J, with 11 bases in between. This CDR3 is built from 14 residues. The CDR3 region has the DNA TGTGCCAGCAGTGACCCCAGCGCCCAAGAGACCCAGTACTTC. This sequence encodes CASSDPSAQETQYF.

This chain links TRBV9 with TRBJ1-1; D is uncertain. CDR1 is SGDLS and CDR2 is YYNGEE in the germline V gene. This CDR3 has 13 residues. V lost 2 bases and J lost 7, with 12 bases in between. As DNA, the CDR3 is TGTGCCAGCAGCGTCGCCGCCCGGGGTGAAGCTTTCTTT. The encoded protein is CASSVAARGEAFF.

The chain employs TRBV9 and TRBJ1-1; TRBD1 aligns across 8 bases. V dropped 4 bases and J dropped 8; count of bases not matched to a gene: 4. Germline assignment: CDR1 SGDLS and CDR2 YYNGEE. This CDR3 is built from 12 residues. The CDR3 DNA reads TGTGCCAGCAGCCTAGGGACAGGAGAAGCTTTCTTT. It encodes CASSLGTGEAFF.

The chain uses TRBV6-6 and TRBJ1-1, with no clear D. Trimming pared 7 bases from V and 5 bases from J, leaving 20 bases between. CDR1 and CDR2 from the germline V gene are MNHNY and SVGAGI (reference sequence). This CDR3 has 15 residues. The CDR3 region is CASTTAPGPGTEAFF. CDR3 sequence (DNA): TGTGCCAGCACCACTGCCCCGGGCCCGGGAACTGAAGCTTTCTTT.

The rearrangement joins TRBV11-2 to TRBJ1-4; TRBD1 agrees at 8 bases. Looked up from germline, CDR1 is SGHAT and CDR2 is FQNNGV. The J segment lost 3 bases and the V segment lost 0 bases, leaving 6 bases of the junction unmatched. CDR3 length: 17 residues. The CDR3 DNA is TGTGCCAGCAGCTTAGATCCAGGGGGCGCGTCTAATGAAAAACTGTTTTTT. Translation gives CASSLDPGGASNEKLFF. The complete variable domain, with remaining parts taken from reference TRBV11-2 and TRBJ1-4, reads EAGVAQSPRYKIIEKRQSVAFWCNPISGHATLYWYQQILGQGPKLLIQFQNNGVVDDSQLPKDRFSAERLKGVDSTLKIQPAKLEDSAVYLCASSLDPGGASNEKLFFGSGTQLSVL.

V and J are TRBV27 and TRBJ2-7; 8 bases agree with TRBD2. The V gene's germline CDR1 is MNHEY and CDR2 SMNVEV (reference sequence). Trimming took 8 bases from V and 3 from J; bases not matched to a gene: 3. This CDR3 spans 12 amino acids. The CDR3 DNA is TGTGCCAGCGGCGGGACTAGCTACGAGCAGTACTTC. Translation gives CASGGTSYEQYF.

This clone was seen a single time. The rearrangement uses TRBV27 and TRBJ2-7, with 7 bases that match TRBD2. CDR1 is MNHEY and CDR2 is SMNVEV in the germline V gene (reference sequence). After removal of 3 bases from V and 5 bases from J, the junction contained 7 bases not matched to a gene. The CDR3 length is 14 residues. CDR3 sequence: CASSLGRAGNEQYF. As DNA, the CDR3 is TGTGCCAGCAGTTTGGGGAGGGCCGGCAACGAGCAGTACTTC.

The V gene is TRBV5-8, the J gene TRBJ1-2; D call uncertain. Germline values: CDR1 SGHTS, CDR2 YDEGEE. V was cut by 4 bases and J by 6 bases, with 19 bases left in between. The CDR3 has 15 amino acids. CDR3 amino acids: CASSPRPGPYDGYTF. DNA for the CDR3: TGTGCCAGCAGCCCCCGTCCAGGCCCCTATGATGGCTACACCTTC.

The chain employs TRBV5-6 and TRBJ2-7; no clear D gene. This CDR3 is built from 13 residues. The V end was cut by 2 bases, the J end by 3 bases, with 9 bases between. Germline CDR1 SGHDT, CDR2 YYEEEE. The CDR3 loop reads CASSLGNGYEQYF. The CDR3 nucleotides read TGTGCCAGCAGCTTAGGTAACGGCTACGAGCAGTACTTC.

The chain uses TRBV5-6 and TRBJ2-4; 7 positions agree with TRBD2. The V segment lost 0 bases and the J segment 2 bases; nucleotides outside the gene matches: 5. The CDR3 is 16 residues long. Germline CDR1 SGHDT, CDR2 YYEEEE. The CDR3: CASSLGAGEPKNIQYF. The CDR3 region has the DNA TGTGCCAGCAGCTTGGGGGCGGGAGAACCCAAAAACATTCAGTACTTC.

J is TRBJ2-7 and V is TRBV7-6; a possible D gene is TRBD2 (5 bases). CDR1 and CDR2 (germline): SGHVS, FNYEAQ. V lost 1 base, J lost 7 bases, and 14 bases lay in between. The CDR3 has 14 residues. This CDR3 reads CASSLVLGSGEQYF. As DNA, the CDR3 is TGTGCCAGCAGCTTAGTTCTAGGGAGTGGGGAGCAGTACTTC.

This rearrangement joins TRBV6-5 to TRBJ1-1; 8 bases are shared with TRBD1. The V gene end was trimmed by 5 bases and the J gene end by 5 bases; junction bases not matched to a gene: 7. The CDR3 spans 14 residues. Germline CDR1 is MNHEY and CDR2 is SVGAGI. CDR3 sequence (DNA): TGTGCCAGCAGTCACCAGGGGGCGCCTACTGAAGCTTTCTTT. Translating it yields CASSHQGAPTEAFF.

The chain joins TRBV6-1 to TRBJ1-1, with TRBD1 matching 9 bases. Germline V CDR1 and CDR2: MNHNS, SASEGT. V dropped 4 bases and J dropped 3; count of bases not matched to a gene: 6. This CDR3 is 15 amino acids long. In DNA, the CDR3 is TGTGCCAGCAGTGGCCACAGGGGGCTGGACACTGAAGCTTTCTTT. It yields the protein CASSGHRGLDTEAFF.

This clone was observed a single time. The chain uses TRBV6-5 and TRBJ1-1; 9 positions agree with TRBD1. Germline trimming cut 5 bases from V and 7 bases from J; bases unmatched to any gene: 5. The V gene's germline CDR1 is MNHEY and CDR2 SVGAGI. The CDR3 totals 13 residues. In nucleotides, the CDR3 is TGTGCCAGCAGTCCCGGGACAGGGAGTGAAGCTTTCTTT. Residues: CASSPGTGSEAFF.

The chain is built from TRBV10-3 and TRBJ1-4, with a tentative D call TRBD1 (6 bases). Germline CDR1 is ENHRY and CDR2 is SYGVKD. Trimming left V 3 bases short and J 5 bases short, with 16 bases between. This CDR3 spans 16 amino acids. The CDR3 DNA reads as TGTGCCATCAGTGAAGCCCCCAAGGGGGTAAATGAAAAACTGTTTTTT. As protein: CAISEAPKGVNEKLFF.

Comment on this clone: The same CDR3 arises from other DNA sequences in this sample as well. The rearrangement links TRBV7-9 to TRBJ2-2; D remains ambiguous. Germline V gene sequence: CDR1 SEHNR, CDR2 FQNEAQ (reference sequence). The V end was cut by 2 bases, the J end by 5 bases, with 3 bases between. This CDR3 spans 12 amino acids. The CDR3 spells CASSLSTGELFF. CDR3 sequence (DNA): TGTGCCAGCAGCTTATCGACCGGGGAGCTGTTTTTT.

The chain links TRBV5-1 to TRBJ1-3, with 7 bases that match TRBD1. V lost 2 bases, J lost 3 bases, and 8 bases stayed unmatched. Germline lookup yields CDR1 SGHRS and CDR2 YFSETQ. The CDR3 length is 16 residues. This CDR3 reads CASSFVSGGVGNTIYF. The CDR3 DNA reads as TGCGCCAGCAGCTTCGTGTCAGGGGGGGTTGGAAACACCATATATTTT. Looking up the rest from reference TRBV5-1 and TRBJ1-3 gives the full variable domain: KAGVTQTPRYLIKTRGQQVTLSCSPISGHRSVSWYQQTPGQGLQFLFEYFSETQRNKGNFPGRFSGRQFSNSRSEMNVSTLELGDSALYLCASSFVSGGVGNTIYFGEGSWLTVV.

The rearrangement uses TRBV30 and TRBJ2-7; weak D call: TRBD1 (6 bases). The CDR3 totals 13 residues. V shed 4 bases and J shed 7 bases, with 17 bases lying between them. Per germline, CDR1 GTSNPN and CDR2 SVGIG (reference sequence). CDR3 residues: CAWMGAGPREQYF. CDR3 DNA sequence: TGTGCCTGGATGGGGGCAGGGCCACGGGAGCAGTACTTC.

The chain has TRBV28 and TRBJ1-4; D is undetermined. This CDR3 region has 15 residues. Germline V gene data show CDR1 as MDHEN and CDR2 as SYDVKM. The V end was cut by 1 base, the J end by 3 bases, with 9 bases between. This chain's CDR3 is CASSLYRVPNEKLFF. Written as DNA, the CDR3 is TGTGCCAGCAGTTTATACCGTGTACCTAATGAAAAACTGTTTTTT.